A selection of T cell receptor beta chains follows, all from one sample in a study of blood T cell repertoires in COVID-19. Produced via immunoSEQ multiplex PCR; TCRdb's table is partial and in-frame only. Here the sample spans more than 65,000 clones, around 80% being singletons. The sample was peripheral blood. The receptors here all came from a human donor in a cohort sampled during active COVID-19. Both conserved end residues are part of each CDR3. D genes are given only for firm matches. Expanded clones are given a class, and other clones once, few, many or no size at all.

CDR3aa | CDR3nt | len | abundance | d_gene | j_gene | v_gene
CASSGGGPSYEQYF | TGCGCCAGCAGTGGCGGGGGGCCCTCCTACGAGCAGTACTTC | 14 | . | TRBD2 | TRBJ2-7 | TRBV10-2
CSVERGRNEQFF | TGCAGCGTTGAGCGGGGGCGGAATGAGCAGTTCTTC | 12 | . | . | TRBJ2-1 | TRBV29-1
CASSLDYRVEASPLHF | TGTGCCAGCAGCTTGGATTACAGGGTAGAGGCTTCACCCCTCCACTTT | 16 | . | . | TRBJ1-6 | TRBV5-5
CASSEAEANYGYTF | TGTGCCAGCAGCGAAGCAGAGGCGAACTATGGCTACACCTTC | 14 | . | . | TRBJ1-2 | TRBV7-9
CASRGTVTGNTIYF | TGTGCCAGCAGGGGGACAGTTACTGGAAACACCATATATTTT | 14 | . | TRBD1 | TRBJ1-3 | TRBV28
CASSPGGRPDTQYF | TGTGCCAGCAGCCCCGGGGGGCGCCCAGATACGCAGTATTTT | 14 | . | . | TRBJ2-3 | TRBV7-2
CATSRDLGGSYGYTF | TGTGCCACCAGCAGAGATCTGGGAGGGTCCTATGGCTACACCTTC | 15 | . | . | TRBJ1-2 | TRBV15
CASSLVVGVSSYEQYF | TGTGCCAGCAGCTTAGTTGTAGGGGTAAGCTCCTACGAGCAGTACTTC | 16 | . | . | TRBJ2-7 | TRBV7-9
CASSFEDRDEKLFF | TGTGCCAGCAGCTTCGAGGACAGGGATGAAAAACTGTTTTTT | 14 | . | TRBD1 | TRBJ1-4 | TRBV5-6
CASSTGQVRAQGTEAFF | TGCGCCAGCAGCACCGGACAGGTGAGGGCTCAAGGGACTGAAGCTTTCTTT | 17 | once | TRBD1 | TRBJ1-1 | TRBV5-1
CASSQGSSSSSYEQYF | TGTGCCAGCAGCCAAGGGTCTAGCAGTAGCTCCTACGAGCAGTACTTC | 16 | . | . | TRBJ2-7 | TRBV3-1/TRBV3-2
CASSYPGTGSRDTQYF | TGTGCCAGCAGTTATCCCGGGACAGGGAGTAGAGATACGCAGTATTTT | 16 | . | TRBD1 | TRBJ2-3 | TRBV6-2/TRBV6-3
CAISESTGGGPEKLFF | TGTGCCATCAGTGAGTCGACAGGGGGCGGCCCTGAAAAACTGTTTTTT | 16 | . | TRBD1 | TRBJ1-4 | TRBV10-3
CSVTVGGDTEAFF | TGCAGCGTGACTGTCGGAGGGGACACTGAAGCTTTCTTT | 13 | . | . | TRBJ1-1 | TRBV29-1
CASSFRESNQPQHF | TGTGCCAGCTCATTCCGGGAGAGCAATCAGCCCCAGCATTTT | 14 | . | . | TRBJ1-5 | TRBV6-5
CASRLAPQPWFSGAFF | TGTGCAAGTCGCTTAGCCCCGCAACCGTGGTTTTCGGGAGCTTTCTTT | 16 | once | . | TRBJ1-1 | TRBV12-2
CASSFQGGSYEQYF | TGCGCCAGCAGTTTTCAGGGCGGAAGCTACGAGCAGTACTTC | 14 | . | . | TRBJ2-7 | TRBV5-1
CASTRGQATIQETQYF | TGCGCCAGCACCCGAGGGCAGGCGACCATCCAAGAGACCCAGTACTTC | 16 | . | . | TRBJ2-5 | TRBV5-1
CASSESGAQGEQYF | TGTGCCAGCAGTGAATCAGGCGCCCAGGGGGAGCAGTACTTC | 14 | . | . | TRBJ2-7 | TRBV25-1
CASSKAPKPGQVITEQFF | TGTGCCAGCAGCAAGGCCCCGAAACCGGGACAGGTCATCACTGAGCAGTTCTTC | 18 | . | . | TRBJ2-1 | TRBV21-1
CASRPLPGTGKKGVHYEQYF | TGTGCCAGTCGGCCTCTCCCGGGGACAGGGAAAAAAGGGGTGCACTACGAGCAGTACTTC | 20 | few | TRBD1 | TRBJ2-7 | TRBV19
CASSSLPEGSYNSPLHF | TGTGCCAGTAGTAGCCTTCCCGAGGGATCCTATAATTCACCCCTCCACTTT | 17 | once | . | TRBJ1-6 | TRBV19
CASSLATGDSPLHF | TGTGCCAGCAGCTTGGCGACAGGTGATTCACCCCTCCACTTT | 14 | . | . | TRBJ1-6 | TRBV5-5
CASNLRQGAGNTEAFF | TGTGCCAGCAACTTGCGACAGGGGGCCGGGAACACTGAAGCTTTCTTT | 16 | . | TRBD1 | TRBJ1-1 | TRBV5-4
CASSATGFGTEAFF | TGTGCCAGCAGCGCAACGGGTTTTGGTACTGAAGCTTTCTTT | 14 | few | . | TRBJ1-1 | TRBV9
CASGSYSGANVLTF | TGCGCCAGTGGGAGTTACTCTGGGGCCAACGTCCTGACTTTC | 14 | . | . | TRBJ2-6 | TRBV4-1
CASSATGGYDEQYF | TGTGCCAGCAGCGCTACAGGCGGTTACGACGAGCAGTACTTC | 14 | once | . | TRBJ2-7 | TRBV9
CASTDRSSQKLFF | TGTGCCAGTACGGACAGGTCGAGTCAAAAACTGTTTTTT | 13 | . | TRBD1 | TRBJ1-4 | TRBV19
CASSGQGKTQYF | TGTGCCAGCAGCGGACAGGGGAAGACCCAGTACTTC | 12 | . | TRBD1 | TRBJ2-5 | TRBV7-9
CASSYDQRGNTIYF | TGTGCCAGCAGTTACGACCAGCGAGGAAACACCATATATTTT | 14 | . | . | TRBJ1-3 | TRBV6-5
CASSFPLGQGTEAFF | TGTGCCAGCAGCTTCCCGCTGGGACAGGGCACTGAAGCTTTCTTT | 15 | . | TRBD1 | TRBJ1-1 | TRBV7-2
CASSFGGSEAFF | TGTGCCAGCAGTTTCGGGGGATCTGAAGCTTTCTTT | 12 | few | . | TRBJ1-1 | TRBV12-3/TRBV12-4
CASSEGQGASYIQYF | TGTGCCAGCAGTGAGGGACAGGGGGCGTCATACATTCAGTACTTC | 15 | . | TRBD1 | TRBJ2-4 | TRBV25-1
CASSRGGTRVSSYEQYF | TGCGCCAGCAGTCGCGGGGGGACAAGGGTGAGCTCCTACGAGCAGTACTTC | 17 | once | TRBD2 | TRBJ2-7 | TRBV4-1
CASSDRDRNTEAFF | TGTGCCAGCAGCGACCGGGACAGAAACACTGAAGCTTTCTTT | 14 | . | TRBD1 | TRBJ1-1 | TRBV7-9
CASSPRGGAGDTQYF | TGCGCCAGCAGTCCCCGGGGGGGGGCTGGAGATACGCAGTATTTT | 15 | . | TRBD2 | TRBJ2-3 | TRBV5-1
CASSPSGNEQFF | TGTGCCAGCAGCCCTAGCGGCAATGAGCAGTTCTTC | 12 | . | TRBD2 | TRBJ2-1 | TRBV7-3
CASRATGGSGELFF | TGTGCCAGCAGGGCGACAGGGGGTTCCGGGGAGCTGTTTTTT | 14 | few | TRBD1 | TRBJ2-2 | TRBV7-9
CASSLGTGYSYNEQFF | TGTGCCAGCAGCTTAGGCACAGGGTACTCCTACAATGAGCAGTTCTTC | 16 | . | . | TRBJ2-1 | TRBV7-6